The sequence of this TCR beta chain was determined in a study of blood T cell repertoires in COVID-19 (TCRdb year 2020). General notes on the study: Samples covering the acute and convalescent phases of COVID-19 were provided by collaborators in the United States, Italy and Spain. The material from the prospective study consisted of cDNA or gDNA derived from T cells, B-cell-depleted T cells, or PBMCs. The dataset comprised deeply sampled blood TCRbeta repertoires from subjects exposed to, actively infected with, or recovered from COVID-19. The repertoires were released in a freely available public database meant as a resource for research on the immune response to SARS-CoV-2. The samples were drawn from the first 160 participants of the ongoing ImmuneRACE study and from 1,254 subjects provided by 6 global collaborators. Sample metadata almost always included a de-identified subject ID, COVID-19 status, age in years and sex. Where HLA class I and class II types were available, the types were taken from metadata supplied by the sample provider, not from assay-based typing.

The immunoSEQ Assay, a bias-controlled multiplex PCR, was used to amplify TCRbeta CDR3 regions from genomic DNA. Processing in the source paper ran as follows. Within the assay, amplification of reference gene primers was used to estimate how many nucleated cells each sample contained. Sequence reads were collapsed and filtered to measure the absolute abundance of every unique TCRbeta CDR3 rearrangement. Productive Simpson clonality was computed per sample as the square root of Simpson's diversity index over productive rearrangements. The table was pulled from immuneACCESS by TCRdb, which kept in-frame rearrangements only. Such tables lose some clones; where checked, under half of the loss comes from unresolved V genes, and the rest has no known cause. That table furnishes V, J and clone size, whereas the DNA furnished D and trimming. The sample data list 100,000 to 150,000 clones, and over 60% of these were observed just once. In total, the top ten clones hold 1.9% of the sample.

CDR1 and CDR2, looked up from the germline V gene, are SGHRS and YFSETQ. V and J are trimmed by 4 bases and 3 bases, and the gene matches miss 5 bases of the junction. Spanning cysteine to phenylalanine, the CDR3 consists of 14 amino acids. The kept DNA is CDR3 alone, 42 bases in frame from the first base. Each collaborating institution followed its own protocols to collect whole blood in K2EDTA tubes. Collaborator samples were shipped for TCRbeta analysis as frozen whole blood, isolated PBMCs, or DNA extracted from either sample type. This clone was recorded only once. Its antigen is still unknown. The record has no base qualities; no much larger clone is one base away. The investigation overall reported the following: The amount of clinical and demographic metadata varied by source and participant and was provided uncurated.

The sequencing sample was made of peripheral blood. The rearrangement joined TRBV5-1 to TRBJ1-2; TRBD1 matches 8 bases in the middle. The TCR comes from a woman aged 65 to 85 with acute or convalescent COVID-19. The CDR3 protein sequence reads: CASSPGQEHYGYTF. The nucleotides are TGCGCCAGCAGCCCGGGACAGGAACACTATGGCTACACCTTC.